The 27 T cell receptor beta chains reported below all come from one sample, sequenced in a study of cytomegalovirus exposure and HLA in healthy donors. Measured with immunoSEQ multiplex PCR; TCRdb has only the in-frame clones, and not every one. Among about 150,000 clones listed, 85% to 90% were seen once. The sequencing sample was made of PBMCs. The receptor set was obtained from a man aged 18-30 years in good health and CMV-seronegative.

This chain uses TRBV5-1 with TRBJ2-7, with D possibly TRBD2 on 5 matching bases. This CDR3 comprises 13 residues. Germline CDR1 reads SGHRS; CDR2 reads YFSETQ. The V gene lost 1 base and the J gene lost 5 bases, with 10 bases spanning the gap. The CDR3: CASSLIGGDEQYV. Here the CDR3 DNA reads TGCGCCAGCAGCTTGATCGGAGGAGACGAGCAGTACGTC.

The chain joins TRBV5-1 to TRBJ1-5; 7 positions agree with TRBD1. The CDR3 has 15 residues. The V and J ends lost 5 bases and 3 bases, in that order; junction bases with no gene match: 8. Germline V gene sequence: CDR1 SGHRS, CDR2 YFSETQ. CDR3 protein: CASSPDRADNQPQHF. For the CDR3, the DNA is TGCGCCAGCAGTCCCGACAGGGCGGACAATCAGCCCCAGCATTTT.

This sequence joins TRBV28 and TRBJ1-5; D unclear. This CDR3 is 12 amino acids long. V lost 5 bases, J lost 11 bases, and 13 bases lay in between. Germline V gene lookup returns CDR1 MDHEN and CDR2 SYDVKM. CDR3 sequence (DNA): TGTGCCAGCAGTCCGCTTGAGGAAGCCCAGCATTTT. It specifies CASSPLEEAQHF.

The CDR3 is CASSLRAGGHTDTQYF. In DNA form, the CDR3 reads TGTGCCAGCAGCTTGAGGGCAGGGGGGCACACAGATACGCAGTATTTT. The chain has TRBV5-6 and TRBJ2-3, with a possible D match to TRBD1 (7 bases). This CDR3 has 16 amino acids. Germline V lookup: CDR1 SGHDT, CDR2 YYEEEE. Trimming removed 1 base from V and 2 bases from J, with 14 bases in between.

DNA for the CDR3: TGTGCCAGCAGTACGATAGAGGGCACCGGGGAGCTGTTTTTT. Protein: CASSTIEGTGELFF. V usage is TRBV7-9 and J usage is TRBJ2-2, with D possibly being TRBD2 (5 bases). The CDR3 contains 14 residues. Trimming cost V 6 bases and J 4 bases, with 12 bases left between them. Germline V gene lookup returns CDR1 SEHNR and CDR2 FQNEAQ (reference sequence).

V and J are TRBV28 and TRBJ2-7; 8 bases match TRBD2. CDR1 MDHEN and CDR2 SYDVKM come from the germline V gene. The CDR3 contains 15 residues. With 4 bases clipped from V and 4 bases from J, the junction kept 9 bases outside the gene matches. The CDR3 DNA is TGTGCCAGCAGTTCCAGCGGGAGCGCCGGTTACGAGCAGTACTTC. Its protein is CASSSSGSAGYEQYF.

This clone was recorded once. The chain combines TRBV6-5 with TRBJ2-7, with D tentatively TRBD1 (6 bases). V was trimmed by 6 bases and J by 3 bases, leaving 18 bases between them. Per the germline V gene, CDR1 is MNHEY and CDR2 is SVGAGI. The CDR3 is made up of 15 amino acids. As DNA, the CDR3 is TGTGCCAGCAGCCCAGGACAGCCCCAAGGCTACGAGCAGTACTTC. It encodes CASSPGQPQGYEQYF.

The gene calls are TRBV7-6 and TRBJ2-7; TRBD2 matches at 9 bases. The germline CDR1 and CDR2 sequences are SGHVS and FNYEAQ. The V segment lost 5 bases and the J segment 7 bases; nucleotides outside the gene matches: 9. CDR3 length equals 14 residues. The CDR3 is CASSPVAGANEQYF. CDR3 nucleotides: TGTGCCAGCAGCCCGGTAGCGGGAGCGAATGAGCAGTACTTC.

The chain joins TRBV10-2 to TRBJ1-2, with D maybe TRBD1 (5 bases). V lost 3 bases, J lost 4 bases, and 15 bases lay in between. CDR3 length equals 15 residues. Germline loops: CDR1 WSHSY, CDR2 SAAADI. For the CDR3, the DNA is TGCGCCAGCAGTGACCCCGCCGGGGACTCCTATGGCTACACCTTC. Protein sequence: CASSDPAGDSYGYTF.

In DNA form, the CDR3 reads TGTGCCAGTGAGCCTCTAGGGGAGGGGAATCAGCCCCAGCATTTT. Protein product: CASEPLGEGNQPQHF. The V gene is TRBV19, the J gene TRBJ1-5, with TRBD1 as a possible D gene (5 bases). CDR1 is LNHDA and CDR2 is SQIVND in the germline V gene (reference sequence). There are 15 residues in the CDR3. Trimming stripped 8 bases from V and 4 bases from J, with 18 bases between.

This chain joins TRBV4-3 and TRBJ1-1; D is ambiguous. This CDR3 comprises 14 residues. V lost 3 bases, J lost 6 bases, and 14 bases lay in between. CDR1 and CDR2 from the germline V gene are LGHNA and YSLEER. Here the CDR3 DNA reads TGCGCCAGCAGCCACTCACCTGCGTCGGCTGAAGCTTTCTTT. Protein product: CASSHSPASAEAFF.

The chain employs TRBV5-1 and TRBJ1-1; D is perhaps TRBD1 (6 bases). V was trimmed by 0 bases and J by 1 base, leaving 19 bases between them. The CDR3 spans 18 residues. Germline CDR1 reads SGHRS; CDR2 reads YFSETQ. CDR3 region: CASSLGLGAGIGNTEAFF. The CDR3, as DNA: TGCGCCAGCAGCTTGGGTCTGGGGGCAGGGATTGGGAACACTGAAGCTTTCTTT.

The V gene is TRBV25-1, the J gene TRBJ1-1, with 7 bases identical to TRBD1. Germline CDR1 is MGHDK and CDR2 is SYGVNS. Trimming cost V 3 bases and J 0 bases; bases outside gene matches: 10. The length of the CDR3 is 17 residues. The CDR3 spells CASSDSRDRLMNTEAFF. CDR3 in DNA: TGTGCCAGCAGTGACTCCCGGGACAGACTCATGAACACTGAAGCTTTCTTT. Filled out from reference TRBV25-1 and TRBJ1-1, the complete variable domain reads EADIYQTPRYLVIGTGKKITLECSQTMGHDKMYWYQQDPGMELHLIHYSYGVNSTEKGDLSSESTVSRIRTEHFPLTLESARPSHTSQYLCASSDSRDRLMNTEAFFGQGTRLTVV.

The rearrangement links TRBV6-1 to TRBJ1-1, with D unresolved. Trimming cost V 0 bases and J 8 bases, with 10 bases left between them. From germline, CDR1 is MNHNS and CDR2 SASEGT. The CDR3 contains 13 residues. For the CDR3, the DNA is TGTGCCAGCAGTGAAGCGATGGGAGGGGAAGCTTTCTTT. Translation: CASSEAMGGEAFF.

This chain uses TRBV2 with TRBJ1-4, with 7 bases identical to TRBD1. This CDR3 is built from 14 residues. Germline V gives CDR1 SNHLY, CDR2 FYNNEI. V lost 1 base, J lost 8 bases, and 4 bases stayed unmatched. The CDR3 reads CASSEGQGLEKLFF. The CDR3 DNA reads TGTGCCAGCAGTGAAGGACAGGGCTTAGAAAAACTGTTTTTT.

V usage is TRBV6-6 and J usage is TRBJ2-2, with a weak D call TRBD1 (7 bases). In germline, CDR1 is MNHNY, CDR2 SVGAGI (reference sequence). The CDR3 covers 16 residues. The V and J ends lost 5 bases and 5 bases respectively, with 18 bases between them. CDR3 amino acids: CASSRQGGGETGELFF. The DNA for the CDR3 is TGTGCCAGCAGTCGACAGGGAGGAGGGGAAACCGGGGAGCTGTTTTTT.

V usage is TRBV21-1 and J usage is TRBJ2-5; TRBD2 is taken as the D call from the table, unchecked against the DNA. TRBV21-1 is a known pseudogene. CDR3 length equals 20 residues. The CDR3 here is CASSKAGRASGGTEGWTQYF. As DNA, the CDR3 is TGTGCCAGCAGCAAAGCCGGGAGGGCTAGCGGGGGGACCGAGGGTTGGACCCAGTACTTC.

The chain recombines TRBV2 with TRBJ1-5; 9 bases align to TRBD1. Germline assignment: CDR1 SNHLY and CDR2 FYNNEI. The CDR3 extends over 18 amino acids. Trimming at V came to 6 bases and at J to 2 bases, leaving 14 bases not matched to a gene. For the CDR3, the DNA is TGTGCCAGCAGGACCGGGACAGGGAGGGATGGTGGCAATCAGCCCCAGCATTTT. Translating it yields CASRTGTGRDGGNQPQHF. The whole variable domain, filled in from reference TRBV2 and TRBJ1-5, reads EPEVTQTPSHQVTQMGQEVILRCVPISNHLYFYWYRQILGQKVEFLVSFYNNEISEKSEIFDDQFSVERPDGSNFTLKIRSTKLEDSAMYFCASRTGTGRDGGNQPQHFGDGTRLSIL.

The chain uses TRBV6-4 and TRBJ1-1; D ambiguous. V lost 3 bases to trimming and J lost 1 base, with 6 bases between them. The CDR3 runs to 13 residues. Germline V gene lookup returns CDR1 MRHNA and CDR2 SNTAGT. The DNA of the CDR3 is TGTGCCAGCAGTGAAGGAGAGAACACTGAAGCTTTCTTT. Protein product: CASSEGENTEAFF.

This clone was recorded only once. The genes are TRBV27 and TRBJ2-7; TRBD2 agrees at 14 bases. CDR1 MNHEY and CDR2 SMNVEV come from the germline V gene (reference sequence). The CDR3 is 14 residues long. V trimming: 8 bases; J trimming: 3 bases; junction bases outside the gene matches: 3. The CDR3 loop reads CASVGLAGGYEQYF. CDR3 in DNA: TGTGCCAGCGTTGGACTAGCGGGAGGCTACGAGCAGTACTTC.

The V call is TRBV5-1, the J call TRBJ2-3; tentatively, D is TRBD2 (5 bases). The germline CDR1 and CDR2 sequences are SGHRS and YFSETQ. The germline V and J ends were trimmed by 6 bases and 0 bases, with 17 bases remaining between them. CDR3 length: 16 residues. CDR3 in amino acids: CASKDLSGPSTDTQYF. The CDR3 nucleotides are TGCGCCAGCAAGGATTTAAGCGGACCTAGCACAGATACGCAGTATTTT.

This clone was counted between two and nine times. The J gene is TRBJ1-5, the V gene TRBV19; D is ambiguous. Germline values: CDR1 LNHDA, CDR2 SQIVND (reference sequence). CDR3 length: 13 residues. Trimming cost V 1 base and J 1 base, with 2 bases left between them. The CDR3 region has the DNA TGTGCCAGTAGTATAGCGAGCAATCAGCCCCAGCATTTT. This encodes CASSIASNQPQHF.

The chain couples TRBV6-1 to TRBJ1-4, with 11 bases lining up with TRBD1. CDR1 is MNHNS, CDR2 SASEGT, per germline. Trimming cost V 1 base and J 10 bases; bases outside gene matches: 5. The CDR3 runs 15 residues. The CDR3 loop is CASSEEDRGLGKLFF. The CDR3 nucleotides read TGTGCCAGCAGTGAAGAGGACAGGGGGCTTGGAAAACTGTTTTTT.

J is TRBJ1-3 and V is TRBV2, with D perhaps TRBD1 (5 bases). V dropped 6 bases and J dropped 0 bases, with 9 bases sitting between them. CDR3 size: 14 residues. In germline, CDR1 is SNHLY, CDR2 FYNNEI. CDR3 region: CASSYRSSGNTIYF. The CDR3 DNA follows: TGTGCCAGCAGCTACAGGAGCTCTGGAAACACCATATATTTT.

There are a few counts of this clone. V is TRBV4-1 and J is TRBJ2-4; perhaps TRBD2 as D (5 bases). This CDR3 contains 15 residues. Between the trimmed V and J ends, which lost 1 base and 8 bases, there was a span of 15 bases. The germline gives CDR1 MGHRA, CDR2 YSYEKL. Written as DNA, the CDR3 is TGCGCCAGCAGCCAAGTGGAGGATTTGTACGACATTCAGTACTTC. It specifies CASSQVEDLYDIQYF.

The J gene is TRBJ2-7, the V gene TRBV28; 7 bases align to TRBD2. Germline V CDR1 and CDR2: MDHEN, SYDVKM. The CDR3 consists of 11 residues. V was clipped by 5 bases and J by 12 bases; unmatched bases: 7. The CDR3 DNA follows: TGTGCCAGCAGTCTTGAATGGACTAGGTACTTC. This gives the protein CASSLEWTRYF.

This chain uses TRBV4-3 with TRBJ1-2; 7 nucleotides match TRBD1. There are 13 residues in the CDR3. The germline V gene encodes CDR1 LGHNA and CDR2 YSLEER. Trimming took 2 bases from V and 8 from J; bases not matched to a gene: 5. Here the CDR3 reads CASSQIQGQGYTF. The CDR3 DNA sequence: TGCGCCAGCAGCCAAATACAGGGGCAAGGCTACACCTTC.